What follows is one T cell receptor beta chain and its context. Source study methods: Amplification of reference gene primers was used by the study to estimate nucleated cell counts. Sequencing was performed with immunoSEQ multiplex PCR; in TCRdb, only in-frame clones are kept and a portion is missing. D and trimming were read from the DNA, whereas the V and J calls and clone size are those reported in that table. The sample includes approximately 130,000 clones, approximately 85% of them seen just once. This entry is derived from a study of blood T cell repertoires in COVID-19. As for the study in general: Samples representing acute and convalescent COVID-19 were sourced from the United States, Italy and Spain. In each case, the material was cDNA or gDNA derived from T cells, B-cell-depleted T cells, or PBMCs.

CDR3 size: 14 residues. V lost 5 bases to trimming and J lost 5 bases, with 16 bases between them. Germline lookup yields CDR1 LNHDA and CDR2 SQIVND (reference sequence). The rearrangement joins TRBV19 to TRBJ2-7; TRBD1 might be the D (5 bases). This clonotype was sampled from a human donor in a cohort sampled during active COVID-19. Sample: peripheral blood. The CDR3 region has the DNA TGTGCCAGTAGTCCCACGACCAGGGTCGACGAGCAGTACTTC. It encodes CASSPTTRVDEQYF.